A single count supports the clone carrying this TCR beta chain. Its cognate antigen is unknown. Clones were sequenced by immunoSEQ multiplex PCR, and TCRdb holds only the in-frame ones, with some missing. Of 150,000 to 200,000 clones listed, around 94% are singletons. The entry originates in a study of T cell responses to AZD1222 COVID-19 vaccine. Study at large: Second-dose intervals of approximately 4 or approximately 12 weeks were pooled.

Study conclusions and caveats: Repertoire sampling occurred only after the peak T cell response. Baseline serostatus was positive in only a handful of AZD1222 recipients. Spike-specific TCR breadth and depth both grew after two AZD1222 doses.

With 5 bases clipped from V and 5 bases from J, the junction kept 7 bases outside the gene matches. This CDR3 has 15 residues. Germline assignment: CDR1 SGHTA and CDR2 FQGTGA. Sequencing used peripheral blood, obtained on day 0 of AZD1222 vaccination. The chain links TRBV7-3 to TRBJ2-3; 10 nucleotides agree with TRBD2. The sequence was obtained from an adult in good health. Written as DNA, the CDR3 is TGTGCCAGCAGCAGAGCGGGGGGGAACAAAGATACGCAGTATTTT. It yields the protein CASSRAGGNKDTQYF.